One and the same sample provided the 7 T cell receptor beta chains below, sequenced in a study of T cell repertoires in cytomegalovirus infection. TCRdb analysed the reads with MiXCR anew, one entry per CDR3 protein. The profile covers under 150,000 distinct CDR3 sequences, with 7% to 10% appearing a single time and roughly a tenth taken by the ten largest. Sequences were obtained from PBMCs. Receptor source: a human donor in good health (CMV status not recorded). Some clones in this sample may be carry-over from other donors' samples.

This chain joins TRBV18 and TRBJ2-2; D assignment may be TRBD1 or TRBD2 (5 bases each). Deletions cut 2 bases from V and 0 bases from J, with 13 bases between. CDR3 length: 17 amino acids. The germline V gene has CDR1 KGHSH and CDR2 LQKENI. CDR3 loop: CASSPEGTVTNTGELFF. In DNA, the CDR3 is TGTGCCAGCTCACCAGAAGGGACGGTAACGAACACCGGGGAGCTGTTTTTT. Looking up the rest from reference TRBV18 and TRBJ2-2 gives the full variable domain: NAGVMQNPRHLVRRRGQEARLRCSPMKGHSHVYWYRQLPEEGLKFMVYLQKENIIDESGMPKERFSAEFPKEGPSILRIQQVVRGDSAAYFCASSPEGTVTNTGELFFGEGSRLTVL.

There are many counts of this clonotype. V is TRBV7-9 and J is TRBJ2-2; D is unclear. Germline V gene sequence: CDR1 SEHNR, CDR2 FQNEAQ (reference sequence). The CDR3 has 14 amino acids. V lost 3 bases and J lost 4, with 9 bases in between. The CDR3 DNA reads as TGTGCCAGCAGCTTCTCTGCGGCCACCGGGGAGCTGTTTTTT. Protein sequence: CASSFSAATGELFF.

This clonotype was observed at least ten times. J is TRBJ1-6 and V is TRBV7-2, with 10 bases matching TRBD1. The CDR3 totals 19 residues. Germline CDR1 reads SGHTA; CDR2 reads FQGNSA. J gave up 1 base and V 1 base, and 7 bases lay outside the gene matches. The CDR3, as DNA: TGTGCCAGCAGCTTAGAGGGGACAGGGGAATGGTCCTATAATTCACCCCTCCACTTT. As protein: CASSLEGTGEWSYNSPLHF.

This clonotype was counted many times. This sequence joins TRBV7-2 and TRBJ2-3; D call uncertain. CDR1 and CDR2 (germline): SGHTA, FQGNSA. There are 11 residues in the CDR3. Trimming pared 5 bases from V and 6 bases from J, leaving 6 bases between. CDR3 DNA: TGTGCCAGCAGCCTGGACGATACGCAGTATTTT. Translated: CASSLDDTQYF.

This clonotype was detected many times. The chain carries TRBV12-3 or TRBV12-4 and TRBJ2-1; D is ambiguous. The CDR3 extends over 14 amino acids. Trimming cost V 7 bases and J 5 bases, with 15 bases left between them. This CDR3 is CASNRQSNHNEQFF. CDR3 in DNA: TGTGCCAGCAATAGGCAGAGCAACCACAATGAGCAGTTCTTC.

This clonotype has only a few counts. The J gene is TRBJ1-1, the V gene TRBV3-1, with D possibly being TRBD1 (6 bases). Trimming took 3 bases from V and 7 from J, leaving 9 bases between them. The CDR3 spans 12 residues. In germline, CDR1 is LGHDT, CDR2 YNNKEL (reference sequence). The CDR3 spells CASSHSGVEAFF. The DNA of the CDR3 is TGTGCCAGCAGCCACTCAGGGGTTGAAGCTTTCTTT.

This clonotype has a count of ten or more. The V and J genes are TRBV7-2 and TRBJ2-5; D tentatively reads TRBD1 or TRBD2 (5 bases each). Trimming removed 4 bases from V and 5 bases from J, with 11 bases in between. This CDR3 contains 13 residues. CDR1 SGHTA and CDR2 FQGNSA come from the germline V gene. This chain's CDR3 is CASSSDGGETQYF. CDR3 nucleotides: TGTGCCAGCAGCTCAGATGGGGGTGAGACCCAGTACTTC.